This passage covers 19 T cell receptor beta chains from one sample sequenced in a study of post-analysis software for immune sequencing data. Study observations and caveats: Relative to controls, patients had 4 or 5 TRBV segments at higher frequency, with TRBV5-6, TRBV5-1 and TRBV20-1 among these.

Their antigens remain unidentified. Incorporated into the TCR beta cDNA libraries were unique molecular identifiers, which served to reduce PCR and sequencing biases. One entry per CDR3 protein, called by TCRdb with MiXCR from the PCR reads. This repertoire shows some 450,000 distinct CDR3 sequences, 40% to 55% found once; its top ten account for around 10%. Sequencing input: blood. These receptors all stem from a girl between 10 and 17 years old with multiple sclerosis.

The chain is built from TRBV14 and TRBJ2-5; no firm D call. The closer fit of TRBJ2-7 to the DNA end suggests the J call may be wrong. The CDR3 is 11 residues long. Germline V gene lookup returns CDR1 SGHDN and CDR2 FVKESK. CDR3 coding DNA: TGTGCCAGCAGCCAAACGAGCGAGCAGTACTTC. Protein sequence: CASSQTSEQYF.

V usage is TRBV7-9 and J usage is TRBJ1-1; D is undetermined. There are 11 residues in the CDR3. CDR1 and CDR2 (germline): SEHNR, FQNEAQ (reference sequence). Trimming removed 6 bases from V and 2 bases from J, with 4 bases in between. Here the CDR3 reads CASRKNTEAFF. Here the CDR3 DNA reads TGTGCCAGCAGAAAAAACACTGAAGCTTTCTTT. Full variable domain (rest looked up from reference TRBV7-9 and TRBJ1-1): DTGVSQNPRHKITKRGQNVTFRCDPISEHNRLYWYRQTLGQGPEFLTYFQNEAQLEKSRLLSDRFSAERPKGSFSTLEIQRTEQGDSAMYLCASRKNTEAFFGQGTRLTVV.

J is TRBJ2-3 and V is TRBV3-1; no clear D gene. The germline V and J ends were trimmed by 1 base and 3 bases, with 8 bases remaining between them. This CDR3 has 14 residues. Germline CDR1 LGHDT, CDR2 YNNKEL (reference sequence). The CDR3 bases are TGTGCCAGCAGCCAAGGGAGATCGACAGATACGCAGTATTTT. Encoded protein: CASSQGRSTDTQYF.

The chain carries TRBV10-2 and TRBJ1-5; 7 bases align to TRBD1. The CDR3 is made up of 15 amino acids. V lost 3 bases, J lost 1 base, and 3 bases stayed unmatched. CDR1 and CDR2 from the germline V gene are WSHSY and SAAADI. In DNA, the CDR3 is TGCGCCAGCAGTGACAGGGGGGAGAGCAATCAGCCCCAGCATTTT. It yields the protein CASSDRGESNQPQHF.

In this sample, this clonotype turned up a few times. The rearrangement joins TRBV20-1 to TRBJ2-5; the D is unclear. V lost 6 bases, J lost 5 bases, and 10 bases lay in between. Germline CDR1 DFQATT, CDR2 SNEGSKA (reference sequence). This CDR3 spans 11 amino acids. CDR3 protein: CSAEWQETQYF. As DNA, the CDR3 is TGCAGTGCCGAATGGCAGGAGACCCAGTACTTC.

This clonotype has a single count. A junction end diverges from the germline sequence, so it may reflect a read error. The chain is built from TRBV10-3 and TRBJ1-1; no firm D call. Germline values: CDR1 ENHRY, CDR2 SYGVKD. The CDR3 has 13 residues. CDR3 DNA sequence: TGTGCCATCAGAGAGGCAGAGAACACTGAAGTTTTCTTT. Its protein is CAIREAENTEVFF.

The genes are TRBV20-1 and TRBJ1-1; TRBD1 might be the D (5 bases). CDR1 is DFQATT and CDR2 is SNEGSKA in the germline V gene (reference sequence). The V end lost 8 bases, the J end lost 1 base, and 14 bases lay between the germline ends. The CDR3 loop spans 13 amino acids. CDR3 region: CSPAGLRNTEAFF. Here the CDR3 DNA reads TGCAGTCCGGCGGGACTCCGGAACACTGAAGCTTTCTTT.

The rearrangement joins TRBV24-1 to TRBJ2-7; D possibly uses TRBD1 or TRBD2 (5 bases each). This CDR3 is 12 amino acids long. Germline lookup yields CDR1 KGHDR and CDR2 SFDVKD. Trimming took 12 bases from V and 7 from J, leaving 18 bases between them. CDR3 region: CALPGRGREQYF. In nucleotides, the CDR3 is TGTGCCCTCCCGGGACGGGGAAGAGAGCAGTACTTC.

CDR3 protein: CASSDDHKGINEQFF. CDR3 coding DNA: TGTGCCAGCAGTGACGACCATAAGGGTATCAATGAGCAGTTCTTC. The chain employs TRBV6-6 and TRBJ2-1; D ambiguous. The CDR3 runs 15 residues. Germline V CDR1 and CDR2: MNHNY, SVGAGI (reference sequence). The ends were cut back, 5 bases at V and 6 bases at J, with 17 bases in the middle.

There are a few counts of this clonotype. The chain couples TRBV4-1 to TRBJ2-5, with D possibly TRBD1 on 6 matching bases. Germline V gene sequence: CDR1 MGHRA, CDR2 YSYEKL. The CDR3 totals 16 residues. V was trimmed by 1 base and J by 7 bases, leaving 19 bases between them. The CDR3 DNA is TGCGCCAGCAGCCAAGCCCCGGTAGACCAAGGGGGGACCCAGTACTTC. It encodes CASSQAPVDQGGTQYF.

CDR3 residues: CATSQPGQGGNEQYF. CDR3 DNA sequence: TGTGCCACCAGCCAACCCGGACAGGGGGGGAATGAGCAGTACTTC. This chain connects TRBV15 to TRBJ2-7; 10 nucleotides match TRBD1. The CDR3 extends over 15 amino acids. Germline-derived CDR1 and CDR2 are LNHNV and YYDKDF (reference sequence). The V gene end was trimmed by 5 bases and the J gene end by 7 bases; junction bases not matched to a gene: 11.

V usage is TRBV6-5 and J usage is TRBJ2-1; D remains ambiguous. The germline V gene encodes CDR1 MNHEY and CDR2 SVGAGI. The V end was cut by 0 bases, the J end by 9 bases, with 6 bases between. There are 12 residues in the CDR3. The CDR3, as DNA: TGTGCCAGCAGTTACTCAAATCTTGAGCAGTTCTTC. Protein sequence: CASSYSNLEQFF.

The rearrangement joins TRBV15 to TRBJ2-1; 7 bases match TRBD2. The end of the DNA is better explained by TRBJ2-7, so the J call may be wrong. Germline values: CDR1 LNHNV, CDR2 YYDKDF (reference sequence). CDR3 length: 16 amino acids. The CDR3 reads CATSRSSGSNHNEQYF. CDR3 bases: TGTGCCACCAGCAGGTCTAGCGGCTCCAACCACAATGAGCAGTACTTC.

The rearrangement uses TRBV7-2 and TRBJ2-3, with a tentative D call TRBD2 (6 bases). The germline V gene encodes CDR1 SGHTA and CDR2 FQGNSA. This CDR3 region has 16 residues. The V end was cut by 6 bases, the J end by 2 bases, with 18 bases between. The DNA of the CDR3 is TGTGCCAGCAGTCCCTTAGGCGGGGACCACACAGATACGCAGTATTTT. Translating gives CASSPLGGDHTDTQYF.

CDR3 sequence (DNA): TGCAGTGCTAGAGAACGGGGACAGCAAGAGACCCAGTACTTC. This sequence encodes CSARERGQQETQYF. J is TRBJ2-5 and V is TRBV20-1; the match to TRBD1 covers 7 bases. This CDR3 comprises 14 residues. Germline CDR1 is DFQATT and CDR2 is SNEGSKA (reference sequence). Unmatched junction bases numbered 3, after V lost 0 bases and J lost 2 bases.

The chain has TRBV28 and TRBJ2-7; TRBD2 is a possible D gene (5 bases). Germline CDR1 MDHEN, CDR2 SYDVKM. The CDR3 covers 14 residues. Deletions cut 7 bases from V and 0 bases from J, with 13 bases between. CDR3 in amino acids: CASMAAESSYEQYF. The CDR3 DNA sequence: TGTGCCAGCATGGCAGCGGAGAGCTCCTACGAGCAGTACTTC.

The chain recombines TRBV7-9 with TRBJ1-4, with D possibly TRBD1 on 6 matching bases. V shed 5 bases and J shed 6 bases, with 19 bases lying between them. Germline CDR1 is SEHNR and CDR2 is FQNEAQ (reference sequence). The CDR3 is 16 amino acids. The CDR3 DNA is TGTGCCAGCAGCGGACCCTTGAGGGGGAGGGATGAAAAACTGTTTTTT. Its protein is CASSGPLRGRDEKLFF. The variable domain in full, with the rest retrieved from reference TRBV7-9 and TRBJ1-4, is DTGVSQNPRHKITKRGQNVTFRCDPISEHNRLYWYRQTLGQGPEFLTYFQNEAQLEKSRLLSDRFSAERPKGSFSTLEIQRTEQGDSAMYLCASSGPLRGRDEKLFFGSGTQLSVL.

The CDR3 reads CASSRGTGEGEQYF. The DNA for the CDR3 is TGTGCCAGCAGCAGGGGGACAGGGGAAGGGGAGCAGTACTTC. J is TRBJ2-7 and V is TRBV6-2 or TRBV6-3; 10 nucleotides align to TRBD1. The V gene end was trimmed by 6 bases and the J gene end by 7 bases; junction bases not matched to a gene: 9. There are 14 residues in the CDR3. Per germline, CDR1 MNHEY and CDR2 SVGEGT.

This sequence joins TRBV28 and TRBJ2-7; 8 positions agree with TRBD1. V dropped 6 bases and J dropped 5; count of bases not matched to a gene: 12. In germline, CDR1 is MDHEN, CDR2 SYDVKM. This CDR3 has 15 amino acids. CDR3 coding DNA: TGTGCCAGCAGCAACGGGGCGCAGGGGGCAGACGAGCAGTACTTC. Translated, it gives CASSNGAQGADEQYF. Together with reference TRBV28 and TRBJ2-7, the CDR3 gives the full variable domain: DVKVTQSSRYLVKRTGEKVFLECVQDMDHENMFWYRQDPGLGLRLIYFSYDVKMKEKGDIPEGYSVSREKKERFSLILESASTNQTSMYLCASSNGAQGADEQYFGPGTRLTVT.